The clone carrying this TCR beta chain was detected only a few times. CDR1 is SEHNR, CDR2 FQNEAQ, per germline (reference sequence). This CDR3 contains 17 residues. V lost 1 base, J lost 1 base, and 17 bases lay in between. This entry is derived from a study of blood T cell repertoires in COVID-19. As originally analysed: Amplification with reference gene primers provided the estimates of nucleated cell counts. Profiling relied on immunoSEQ multiplex PCR, and the TCRdb table lists in-frame clones only, not all of them. V, J and clone size were drawn from that table, and D and trimming were deduced from the DNA. The sample holds more than 200,000 clones, roughly 86% seen once.

The TCR originated in a woman in her twenties or thirties with acute COVID-19. This chain joins TRBV7-9 and TRBJ2-7; D gene uncertain. Sequenced sample: PBMCs or T cells enriched from blood (not recorded which). Here the CDR3 reads CASSLVRQSTPSYEQYF. The CDR3, as DNA: TGTGCCAGCAGCTTAGTTCGCCAGTCGACACCTTCCTACGAGCAGTACTTC. The full variable domain, rest sourced from reference TRBV7-9 and TRBJ2-7, is DTGVSQNPRHKITKRGQNVTFRCDPISEHNRLYWYRQTLGQGPEFLTYFQNEAQLEKSRLLSDRFSAERPKGSFSTLEIQRTEQGDSAMYLCASSLVRQSTPSYEQYFGPGTRLTVT.